The 7 T cell receptor beta chains in this list originate from one sample, sequenced in a study of beta chain features in type 1 diabetes. The antigens for these receptors are not known. Every isolated RNA sample was fully reverse transcribed, so sequencing captured expressed TCRB transcripts. TCRdb keeps only in-frame clones here, not all; method: immunoSEQ multiplex PCR. The sample holds a few hundred thousand clones, about 15% seen once. Study-wide results and caveats: Significant though moderate, a shortening of TCRB CDR3s appeared in all four CD4+ subsets of Type 1 diabetes patients.

Sequencing was carried out using naive CD4+ T cells from blood. The source is a man aged 25-40 years with type 1 diabetes.

This clone was observed a few times. The chain joins TRBV5-1 to TRBJ2-1; 10 bases agree with TRBD2. Germline lookup yields CDR1 SGHRS and CDR2 YFSETQ. The CDR3 is made up of 16 amino acids. The V segment lost 0 bases and the J segment 3 bases; nucleotides outside the gene matches: 3. The DNA of the CDR3 is TGCGCCAGCAGCTTGGGGACTAGCGGAAACTACAATGAGCAGTTCTTC. Its translation is CASSLGTSGNYNEQFF. The whole variable domain, filled in from reference TRBV5-1 and TRBJ2-1, reads KAGVTQTPRYLIKTRGQQVTLSCSPISGHRSVSWYQQTPGQGLQFLFEYFSETQRNKGNFPGRFSGRQFSNSRSEMNVSTLELGDSALYLCASSLGTSGNYNEQFFGPGTRLTVL.

The J gene is TRBJ2-1, the V gene TRBV6-5, with 10 bases lining up with TRBD2. CDR3 size: 15 residues. CDR1 is MNHEY and CDR2 is SVGAGI in the germline V gene. Germline trimming cut 4 bases from V and 7 bases from J; bases unmatched to any gene: 7. The CDR3 DNA reads TGTGCCAGCAGTTCGAGCGGGGGGGCCGGGAATGAGCAGTTCTTC. Its protein is CASSSSGGAGNEQFF.

The chain carries TRBV6-5 and TRBJ2-3, with 8 positions matching TRBD2. CDR1 MNHEY and CDR2 SVGAGI come from the germline V gene. Trimming at V came to 6 bases and at J to 4 bases, leaving 6 bases not matched to a gene. The CDR3 extends over 14 amino acids. CDR3 sequence (DNA): TGTGCCAGCAGAACACCGGGGGGGGCAGATACGCAGTATTTT. Translating it yields CASRTPGGADTQYF.

This clone showed up just a few times. This rearrangement joins TRBV7-2 to TRBJ2-7; TRBD2 is a possible D gene (6 bases). V lost 1 base to trimming and J lost 6 bases, with 10 bases between them. Germline lookup yields CDR1 SGHTA and CDR2 FQGNSA. The CDR3 consists of 13 residues. In DNA, the CDR3 is TGTGCCAGCAGCTTAGGGGTGCGGGGCGAGCAGTACTTC. Protein: CASSLGVRGEQYF.

The chain uses TRBV6-5 and TRBJ1-2; 9 nucleotides match TRBD1. The CDR3 sequence is 13 residues long. Germline trimming cut 6 bases from V and 8 bases from J; bases unmatched to any gene: 7. Germline V gene data show CDR1 as MNHEY and CDR2 as SVGAGI. The CDR3 sequence is CASSRGQGSGYTF. The DNA for the CDR3 is TGTGCCAGCAGCCGGGGACAGGGTAGCGGCTACACCTTC.

This clone was picked up a small number of times. The chain is built from TRBV11-2 and TRBJ1-2; 8 bases line up with TRBD1. The CDR3 is 15 amino acids. Germline lookup yields CDR1 SGHAT and CDR2 FQNNGV. J gave up 0 bases and V 1 base, and 1 base lay outside the gene matches. CDR3 loop: CASSLVRGPNYGYTF. CDR3 coding DNA: TGTGCCAGCAGCTTAGTCAGGGGGCCTAACTATGGCTACACCTTC. Supplemented by reference TRBV11-2 and TRBJ1-2, the full variable domain reads EAGVAQSPRYKIIEKRQSVAFWCNPISGHATLYWYQQILGQGPKLLIQFQNNGVVDDSQLPKDRFSAERLKGVDSTLKIQPAKLEDSAVYLCASSLVRGPNYGYTFGSGTRLTVV.

This clone turned up a few times. The V and J genes are TRBV6-4 and TRBJ1-1; TRBD1 is a possible D gene (6 bases). This CDR3 region has 13 residues. V lost 6 bases to trimming and J lost 7 bases, with 15 bases between them. Germline V gene sequence: CDR1 MRHNA, CDR2 SNTAGT. The CDR3 here is CASSLTGGGEAFF. The CDR3 nucleotides are TGTGCCAGCAGCCTCACGGGGGGCGGTGAAGCTTTCTTT.